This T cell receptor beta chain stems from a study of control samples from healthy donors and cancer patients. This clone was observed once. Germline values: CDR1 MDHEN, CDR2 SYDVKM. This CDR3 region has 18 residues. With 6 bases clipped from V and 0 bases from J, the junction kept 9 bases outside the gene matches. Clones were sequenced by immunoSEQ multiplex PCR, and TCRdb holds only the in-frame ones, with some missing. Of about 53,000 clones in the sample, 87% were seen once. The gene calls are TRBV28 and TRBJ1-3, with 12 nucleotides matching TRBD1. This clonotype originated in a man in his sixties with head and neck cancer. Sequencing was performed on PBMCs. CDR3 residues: CASRNRDRGRNSGNTIYF. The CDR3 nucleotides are TGTGCCAGCAGAAACCGGGACAGGGGGCGCAACTCTGGAAACACCATATATTTT.